The present T cell receptor beta chain was sequenced within a study of spatial heterogeneity in lung cancer. Turning to the study itself: Alpha-chain sequences were detected in numbers that were consistently lower than beta-chain sequences.

A word on this clonotype: Its antigen is not identified.

Unique molecular identifiers tagged every individual TCR cDNA molecule. TCRdb reprocessed the 5' RACE reads via MiXCR and lists one record per CDR3 protein. Here the sample spans about 82,000 distinct CDR3 sequences, around an eighth being singletons. Indicated time point: sample taken at primary tumor resection. Whole RNA, which was extracted from tumor, nontumor lung tissue or frozen PBMC, was sequenced without any cell sorting. The cohort: around 77 early-stage, untreated non-small cell lung cancer patients. CDR1 SEHNR and CDR2 FQNEAQ come from the germline V gene (reference sequence). The length of the CDR3 is 12 residues. Trimming took off 3 bases at V and 5 bases at J, with 8 bases between the two ends. Study-wide results and limits: Blood contained ubiquitous expanded tumor TCRs more at resection than at follow-up.

This TCR derives from a male donor with early-stage non-small cell lung cancer. V usage is TRBV7-9 and J usage is TRBJ2-7, with D perhaps TRBD2 (5 bases). The sequencing used PBMCs, collected at surgery. CDR3: CASSFVGDEQYF. DNA for the CDR3: TGTGCCAGCAGCTTTGTCGGGGACGAGCAGTACTTC.